Listed here is a single T cell receptor (beta chain). This entry belongs to a study of cytomegalovirus exposure and HLA in healthy donors. Study overall: HLA-typed donors were the source of about 85 million unique TCRs held in an early data release. Of fewer than 450 genotyped donors, 81% clustered with self-reported Caucasian donors.

13 Jbeta primers and 60 Vbeta primers were used for the PCR. Sequencing was performed with immunoSEQ multiplex PCR; in TCRdb, only in-frame clones are kept and a portion is missing. The sample table includes 150,000 to 200,000 clones. This cohort consisted of healthy bone marrow donors. The study sampled nominally healthy donors, though unrecorded immune exposures were likely. This clonotype originated in a young man in good health and CMV-seronegative. The sample consisted of PBMCs.

For the CDR3, the DNA is TGTGCCAGCAGTTTAATCAGGGGACCTGGAAACACCATATATTTT. This sequence encodes CASSLIRGPGNTIYF. V and J are TRBV28 and TRBJ1-3, with a weak D call TRBD1 (6 bases). Germline V gives CDR1 MDHEN, CDR2 SYDVKM. Trimming shortened V by 2 bases and J by 2 bases, and 10 bases separated the two germline ends. This CDR3 has 15 amino acids.